The 17 T cell receptor beta chains listed next were all sequenced from one sample in a study of shared clonotypes between healthy human individuals. TCRdb's table, derived via immunoSEQ multiplex PCR, lists solely in-frame clones and lacks some. Among approximately 620,000 clones listed, almost 97% were seen once. Sequencing was performed on naive CD4+ T cells sorted from blood. The sample's subset: CD45RA+ positively selected. Every receptor here comes from a woman aged 30 to 39 in good health.

The chain combines TRBV5-1 with TRBJ1-1; D call uncertain. The V and J ends lost 4 bases and 4 bases respectively, with 17 bases between them. Per the germline V gene, CDR1 is SGHRS and CDR2 is YFSETQ. The CDR3 runs 15 residues. CDR3 in amino acids: CASSPVVYKGTEAFF. As DNA, the CDR3 is TGCGCCAGCAGCCCGGTGGTGTATAAGGGCACTGAAGCTTTCTTT.

CDR3 sequence reads: CASSPGRLGTAAQETQYF. The CDR3, as DNA: TGTGCCAGCAGCCCTGGACGTCTTGGGACAGCTGCCCAAGAGACCCAGTACTTC. The chain employs TRBV5-8 and TRBJ2-5; 7 nucleotides agree with TRBD1. From germline, CDR1 is SGHTS and CDR2 YDEGEE. This CDR3 is built from 18 residues. With 4 bases clipped from V and 1 base from J, the junction kept 16 bases outside the gene matches.

The chain has TRBV5-1 and TRBJ2-5; D remains ambiguous. This CDR3 has 15 residues. CDR1 SGHRS and CDR2 YFSETQ come from the germline V gene. The V and J ends lost 3 bases and 1 base respectively, with 13 bases between them. CDR3 protein: CASSSINSFQETQYF. CDR3 nucleotide sequence: TGCGCCAGCAGCTCGATAAACAGCTTCCAAGAGACCCAGTACTTC. The full variable domain, with the rest looked up from reference TRBV5-1 and TRBJ2-5, is KAGVTQTPRYLIKTRGQQVTLSCSPISGHRSVSWYQQTPGQGLQFLFEYFSETQRNKGNFPGRFSGRQFSNSRSEMNVSTLELGDSALYLCASSSINSFQETQYFGPGTRLLVL.

This clone is a singleton in its sample. The genes are TRBV9 and TRBJ1-6, with 9 nucleotides matching TRBD1. The J segment lost 5 bases and the V segment lost 2 bases, leaving 2 bases of the junction unmatched. The germline V gene encodes CDR1 SGDLS and CDR2 YYNGEE. This CDR3 contains 15 residues. CDR3 DNA: TGTGCCAGCAGCGTGGGGGACAGGGATAATTCACCCCTCCACTTT. Its protein product is CASSVGDRDNSPLHF.

The chain has TRBV5-1 and TRBJ2-7, with TRBD2 identical over 10 bases. Germline CDR1 is SGHRS and CDR2 is YFSETQ. V lost 4 bases to trimming and J lost 7 bases; unmatched junction nucleotides: 8. The CDR3 is made up of 14 amino acids. CDR3 nucleotide sequence: TGCGCCAGCAGCCGGCTAGCGGGAGCAGTTGAGCAGTACTTC. This sequence encodes CASSRLAGAVEQYF.

The chain carries TRBV4-1 and TRBJ2-7; 10 bases are shared with TRBD2. Germline V gives CDR1 MGHRA, CDR2 YSYEKL. The CDR3 is 18 residues long. Germline trimming cut 0 bases from V and 2 bases from J; bases unmatched to any gene: 10. CDR3 bases: TGCGCCAGCAGCCAAGATGGAGTAGCGGGAGGCCCCCCCTACGAGCAGTACTTC. It codes for CASSQDGVAGGPPYEQYF.

The rearrangement joins TRBV6-5 to TRBJ1-2; D possibly corresponds to TRBD1 (5 bases). Between the trimmed V and J ends, which lost 4 bases and 3 bases, there was a span of 9 bases. The CDR3 has 13 amino acids. Germline V lookup: CDR1 MNHEY, CDR2 SVGAGI. The CDR3 DNA is TGTGCCAGCAGTTCGACAGCGGACTATGGCTACACCTTC. Translated, it gives CASSSTADYGYTF.

The chain employs TRBV5-6 and TRBJ1-3; unclear D gene. The V end lost 4 bases, the J end lost 0 bases, and 11 bases lay between the germline ends. The CDR3 consists of 15 residues. Germline CDR1 reads SGHDT; CDR2 reads YYEEEE. For the CDR3, the DNA is TGTGCCAGCAGCACCTCGCGAGCCTCTGGAAACACCATATATTTT. This codes for CASSTSRASGNTIYF.

The V call is TRBV5-1, the J call TRBJ1-1; D remains ambiguous. Germline loops: CDR1 SGHRS, CDR2 YFSETQ. This CDR3 is 14 amino acids long. Trimming removed 4 bases at V and 2 bases at J, with 12 bases between. CDR3: CASSAADSNTEAFF. The CDR3, as DNA: TGCGCCAGCAGCGCCGCAGATAGCAACACTGAAGCTTTCTTT.

The V gene is TRBV28, the J gene TRBJ2-5; D is uncertain. The germline V gene has CDR1 MDHEN and CDR2 SYDVKM. The CDR3 is made up of 12 amino acids. V shed 6 bases and J shed 2 bases, with 7 bases lying between them. The DNA for the CDR3 is TGTGCCAGCAGAGGAGTTCAAGAGACCCAGTACTTC. Amino acid sequence: CASRGVQETQYF.

The chain combines TRBV7-9 with TRBJ2-7; 9 nucleotides line up with TRBD2. J lost 4 bases, V lost 5 bases, and 9 bases had no gene match. Germline CDR1 reads SEHNR; CDR2 reads FQNEAQ (reference sequence). The CDR3 length is 15 residues. For the CDR3, the DNA is TGTGCCAGCAGCACAGCTAGCGGGAATGAATACGAGCAGTACTTC. This gives the protein CASSTASGNEYEQYF.

This chain links TRBV7-8 with TRBJ1-2; a weak D match, TRBD1 (6 bases). The CDR3 length is 13 residues. Trimming stripped 5 bases from V and 4 bases from J, with 11 bases between. Germline V gene sequence: CDR1 SGHVS, CDR2 FQNEAQ. Here the CDR3 reads CASSKDRSYGYTF. The DNA of the CDR3 is TGTGCCAGCAGCAAAGACAGGAGCTATGGCTACACCTTC.

V and J are TRBV5-1 and TRBJ2-1, with 8 nucleotides matching TRBD2. The V gene end was trimmed by 3 bases and the J gene end by 7 bases; junction bases not matched to a gene: 9. CDR3 length equals 15 residues. CDR1 and CDR2 (germline): SGHRS, YFSETQ. This CDR3 is CASSSRAGTRNEQFF. Here the CDR3 DNA reads TGCGCCAGCAGCTCCCGGGCCGGGACTAGAAATGAGCAGTTCTTC.

V is TRBV5-4 and J is TRBJ2-2; no definite D call. Germline-derived CDR1 and CDR2 are SGHNT and YYREEE (reference sequence). V lost 5 bases and J 0 bases, leaving 2 bases between the germline ends. The CDR3 consists of 12 residues. The CDR3 reads CASRPNTGELFF. CDR3 coding DNA: TGTGCCAGCAGGCCGAACACCGGGGAGCTGTTTTTT.

This rearrangement joins TRBV15 to TRBJ1-3, with TRBD1 as a possible D gene (6 bases). Looked up from germline, CDR1 is LNHNV and CDR2 is YYDKDF (reference sequence). The CDR3 totals 14 residues. Trimming took off 5 bases at V and 4 bases at J, with 12 bases between the two ends. CDR3 protein: CATSLTGLGNTIYF. CDR3 sequence (DNA): TGTGCCACCAGCCTAACAGGGTTGGGAAACACCATATATTTT.

The chain carries TRBV7-2 and TRBJ1-4, with a tentative D call TRBD1 (6 bases). The CDR3 has 15 amino acids. V was clipped by 2 bases and J by 7 bases, with 14 bases between them. Germline assignment: CDR1 SGHTA and CDR2 FQGNSA. CDR3 in amino acids: CASSLNEGGSEKLFF. DNA of the CDR3: TGTGCCAGCAGCTTAAACGAGGGGGGTAGTGAAAAACTGTTTTTT.

V gene TRBV18 combines with J gene TRBJ2-7; 11 bases are shared with TRBD2. Germline V lookup: CDR1 KGHSH, CDR2 LQKENI. V was pared by 3 bases and J by 3 bases, with 7 bases of the junction left unmatched. This CDR3 has 16 amino acids. CDR3 DNA sequence: TGTGCCAGCTCACCGAGGGGACTAGCGGAGGGCTACGAGCAGTACTTC. It encodes CASSPRGLAEGYEQYF.